A selection of T cell receptor beta chains follows, all from one sample in a study of identical twins. TCRdb ran MiXCR on the 5' RACE reads and lists one entry per CDR3 protein. This table has about 690,000 distinct CDR3 sequences, over 20% appearing once. The same data also went into a second study, on T cells expressing NK-cell markers.

The sample was PBMCs. The source of these receptors is a woman aged 18-29 years in good health. CDR3s include the opening cysteine and the closing phenylalanine or tryptophan. A D gene is named only where the DNA matches it firmly. Only some rows state a clone size, as once, few, many or a class for expanded clones.

clone_size: NA; v_call: TRBV12-3/TRBV12-4; j_call: TRBJ2-1; d_call: NA; cdr3_aa: CAISPINYNEQFF; cdr3_nt: TGTGCCATCAGCCCTATCAACTACAATGAGCAGTTCTTC
clone_size: NA; v_call: TRBV30; j_call: TRBJ2-1; d_call: NA; cdr3_aa: CAWSHNEQFF; cdr3_nt: TGTGCCTGGAGCCACAATGAGCAGTTCTTC
clone_size: NA; v_call: TRBV5-8; j_call: TRBJ1-2; d_call: TRBD1; cdr3_aa: CASSLVTGWDGYTF; cdr3_nt: TGTGCCAGCAGCTTGGTGACAGGGTGGGATGGCTACACCTTC
clone_size: many; v_call: TRBV29-1; j_call: TRBJ2-1; d_call: TRBD2; cdr3_aa: CSVAGGSYNEQFF; cdr3_nt: TGCAGCGTCGCGGGGGGCTCCTACAATGAGCAGTTCTTC
clone_size: few; v_call: TRBV20-1; j_call: TRBJ2-5; d_call: TRBD2; cdr3_aa: CSASPGTSGGETQYF; cdr3_nt: TGCAGTGCTAGCCCCGGGACTAGCGGGGGAGAGACCCAGTACTTC
clone_size: many; v_call: TRBV7-2; j_call: TRBJ2-1; d_call: NA; cdr3_aa: CASSLASPFF; cdr3_nt: TGTGCCAGCAGCTTAGCGTCTCCGTTCTTC
clone_size: few; v_call: TRBV12-3/TRBV12-4; j_call: TRBJ1-2; d_call: NA; cdr3_aa: CASSWNPDGYTF; cdr3_nt: TGTGCCAGCAGTTGGAACCCGGATGGCTACACCTTC
clone_size: few; v_call: TRBV5-1; j_call: TRBJ2-2; d_call: NA; cdr3_aa: CASSYLTGTNTGELFF; cdr3_nt: TGCGCCAGCAGCTACCTGACGGGGACGAACACCGGGGAGCTGTTTTTT
clone_size: NA; v_call: TRBV29-1; j_call: TRBJ2-7; d_call: NA; cdr3_aa: CSGGEGGDEQYF; cdr3_nt: TGCAGCGGCGGGGAGGGGGGAGACGAGCAGTACTTC
clone_size: many; v_call: TRBV29-1; j_call: TRBJ2-3; d_call: NA; cdr3_aa: CSVDGRGTQYF; cdr3_nt: TGCAGCGTTGATGGGCGGGGTACGCAGTATTTT
clone_size: NA; v_call: TRBV28; j_call: TRBJ1-6; d_call: NA; cdr3_aa: CASSSAKHNSPLHF; cdr3_nt: TGTGCCAGCAGTTCCGCGAAACATAATTCACCCCTCCACTTT
clone_size: few; v_call: TRBV7-2; j_call: TRBJ1-1; d_call: NA; cdr3_aa: CASSSTGPEAFF; cdr3_nt: TGTGCCAGCAGCTCAACAGGGCCTGAAGCTTTCTTT
clone_size: NA; v_call: TRBV29-1; j_call: TRBJ1-3; d_call: TRBD1; cdr3_aa: CSAHAGTGNGNTIYF; cdr3_nt: TGCAGCGCACACGCCGGGACAGGGAACGGAAACACCATATATTTT
clone_size: many; v_call: TRBV24-1; j_call: TRBJ2-1; d_call: NA; cdr3_aa: CATFLGTSELEQFF; cdr3_nt: TGTGCCACCTTCCTAGGGACGTCAGAATTAGAGCAGTTCTTC
clone_size: few; v_call: TRBV6-1; j_call: TRBJ2-3; d_call: TRBD2; cdr3_aa: CASSFSGSRDTQYF; cdr3_nt: TGTGCCAGCAGCTTTAGCGGGAGCAGAGATACGCAGTATTTT
clone_size: NA; v_call: TRBV20-1; j_call: TRBJ2-1; d_call: NA; cdr3_aa: CSARDSSPKRRRSDEQFF; cdr3_nt: TGCAGTGCTAGGGATTCTAGCCCAAAGCGAAGACGCAGCGATGAGCAGTTCTTC
clone_size: few; v_call: TRBV5-1; j_call: TRBJ2-1; d_call: NA; cdr3_aa: CASSLASGAYNEQFF; cdr3_nt: TGCGCCAGCAGCTTGGCGTCGGGGGCCTACAATGAGCAGTTCTTC
clone_size: NA; v_call: TRBV12-3/TRBV12-4; j_call: TRBJ2-3; d_call: NA; cdr3_aa: CASSLELASTDTQYF; cdr3_nt: TGTGCCAGCAGTTTAGAGTTGGCTAGCACAGATACGCAGTATTTT
clone_size: once; v_call: TRBV6-2/TRBV6-3; j_call: TRBJ2-5; d_call: NA; cdr3_aa: CASSSGLLGETQYF; cdr3_nt: TGTGCCAGCAGTTCGGGACTCCTTGGGGAGACCCAGTACTTC
clone_size: few; v_call: TRBV4-3; j_call: TRBJ2-6; d_call: NA; cdr3_aa: CASSQAPSTSGANVLTF; cdr3_nt: TGCGCCAGCAGCCAAGCCCCATCGACCTCTGGGGCCAACGTCCTGACTTTC
clone_size: NA; v_call: TRBV12-3/TRBV12-4; j_call: TRBJ2-5; d_call: TRBD2; cdr3_aa: CASSLIGLARETQYF; cdr3_nt: TGTGCCAGCAGCTTAATTGGACTAGCGCGAGAGACCCAGTACTTC
clone_size: NA; v_call: TRBV12-3/TRBV12-4; j_call: TRBJ1-1; d_call: NA; cdr3_aa: CASSITGVYTEAFF; cdr3_nt: TGTGCCAGCAGTATAACAGGTGTGTACACTGAAGCTTTCTTT
clone_size: many; v_call: TRBV5-1; j_call: TRBJ2-3; d_call: NA; cdr3_aa: CASSLEPLVIDTQYF; cdr3_nt: TGCGCCAGCAGCTTGGAACCGCTAGTTATAGATACGCAGTATTTT
clone_size: NA; v_call: TRBV4-3; j_call: TRBJ2-3; d_call: NA; cdr3_aa: CASSQGAQDNWGDTQYF; cdr3_nt: TGCGCCAGCAGCCAGGGGGCACAGGACAACTGGGGAGATACGCAGTATTTT
clone_size: many; v_call: TRBV7-6; j_call: TRBJ2-7; d_call: NA; cdr3_aa: CASSLGTGQPYEQYF; cdr3_nt: TGTGCCAGCAGCTTAGGGACTGGTCAACCCTACGAGCAGTACTTC
clone_size: NA; v_call: TRBV5-1; j_call: TRBJ2-3; d_call: TRBD1; cdr3_aa: CASSSTGATDTQYF; cdr3_nt: TGCGCCAGCAGCTCGACAGGGGCCACAGATACGCAGTATTTT
clone_size: few; v_call: TRBV3-1; j_call: TRBJ1-4; d_call: TRBD1; cdr3_aa: CASSRPTGNAEKLFF; cdr3_nt: TGTGCCAGCAGCCGCCCGACAGGGAACGCTGAAAAACTGTTTTTT
clone_size: few; v_call: TRBV9; j_call: TRBJ2-1; d_call: NA; cdr3_aa: CASSGTGLRGNEQFF; cdr3_nt: TGTGCCAGCAGCGGAACGGGGCTCCGAGGGAATGAGCAGTTCTTC
clone_size: NA; v_call: TRBV5-1; j_call: TRBJ2-1; d_call: TRBD2; cdr3_aa: CASSALADSYNEQFF; cdr3_nt: TGCGCCAGCAGCGCACTAGCGGATTCCTACAATGAGCAGTTCTTC
clone_size: NA; v_call: TRBV20-1; j_call: TRBJ1-3; d_call: TRBD1; cdr3_aa: CSARKLGTGENTIYF; cdr3_nt: TGCAGTGCTAGGAAGTTGGGGACAGGGGAAAACACCATATATTTT
clone_size: NA; v_call: TRBV29-1; j_call: TRBJ2-1; d_call: TRBD2; cdr3_aa: CSVGTSIEQFF; cdr3_nt: TGCAGCGTTGGGACTAGTATCGAGCAGTTCTTC
clone_size: NA; v_call: TRBV7-2; j_call: TRBJ2-5; d_call: NA; cdr3_aa: CASSIVTEVAQYF; cdr3_nt: TGTGCCAGCAGCATTGTTACCGAGGTGGCCCAGTACTTC
clone_size: few; v_call: TRBV7-6; j_call: TRBJ2-1; d_call: TRBD1; cdr3_aa: CASSSRDRGLSSYNEQFF; cdr3_nt: TGTGCCAGCAGTTCTCGGGACAGGGGGTTGAGCTCCTACAATGAGCAGTTCTTC
clone_size: NA; v_call: TRBV20-1; j_call: TRBJ2-7; d_call: NA; cdr3_aa: CSASDRTAYEQYF; cdr3_nt: TGCAGTGCTAGTGACAGGACAGCCTACGAGCAGTACTTC
clone_size: NA; v_call: TRBV7-2; j_call: TRBJ2-7; d_call: TRBD2; cdr3_aa: CASSYYSGASYEQYF; cdr3_nt: TGTGCCAGCAGCTACTATAGCGGGGCGTCCTACGAGCAGTACTTC
clone_size: few; v_call: TRBV20-1; j_call: TRBJ2-7; d_call: NA; cdr3_aa: CSARGGRHSYEQYF; cdr3_nt: TGCAGTGCTAGAGGAGGACGCCATTCCTACGAGCAGTACTTC
clone_size: NA; v_call: TRBV15; j_call: TRBJ1-1; d_call: NA; cdr3_aa: CATSLERNTEAFF; cdr3_nt: TGTGCCACCAGCCTTGAGAGGAACACTGAAGCTTTCTTT
clone_size: NA; v_call: TRBV5-1; j_call: TRBJ2-1; d_call: NA; cdr3_aa: CASFRTGEYNEQFF; cdr3_nt: TGCGCCAGCTTTCGTACCGGGGAGTACAATGAGCAGTTCTTC
clone_size: few; v_call: TRBV5-1; j_call: TRBJ1-1; d_call: TRBD1; cdr3_aa: CASSLNVLGQGDTEAFF; cdr3_nt: TGCGCCAGCAGTTTGAACGTCCTTGGACAGGGAGACACTGAAGCTTTCTTT
clone_size: few; v_call: TRBV7-2; j_call: TRBJ2-1; d_call: NA; cdr3_aa: CASSLSTGTLPFF; cdr3_nt: TGTGCCAGCAGCTTATCTACGGGTACACTCCCGTTCTTC
clone_size: few; v_call: TRBV2; j_call: TRBJ2-2; d_call: NA; cdr3_aa: CASSTDSNTGELFF; cdr3_nt: TGTGCCAGCAGTACGGACAGTAACACCGGGGAGCTGTTTTTT
clone_size: many; v_call: TRBV20-1; j_call: TRBJ2-7; d_call: TRBD2; cdr3_aa: CSVPTSGYEQYF; cdr3_nt: TGCAGTGTTCCGACTAGCGGATACGAGCAGTACTTC
clone_size: NA; v_call: TRBV6-1; j_call: TRBJ2-3; d_call: TRBD2; cdr3_aa: CASSHTSGTSDTQYF; cdr3_nt: TGTGCCAGCAGTCATACTAGCGGGACTTCAGATACGCAGTATTTT
clone_size: NA; v_call: TRBV20-1; j_call: TRBJ2-7; d_call: NA; cdr3_aa: CSAAGQSYEQYF; cdr3_nt: TGCAGTGCCGCGGGACAGAGCTACGAGCAGTACTTC
clone_size: NA; v_call: TRBV3-1; j_call: TRBJ2-1; d_call: TRBD2; cdr3_aa: CASSQELAGAGSDEQFF; cdr3_nt: TGTGCCAGCAGCCAAGAACTAGCGGGCGCCGGAAGCGATGAGCAGTTCTTC
clone_size: NA; v_call: TRBV5-6; j_call: TRBJ2-2; d_call: NA; cdr3_aa: CASSRRELWGAGELFF; cdr3_nt: TGTGCCAGCAGCCGACGGGAGTTGTGGGGCGCCGGGGAGCTGTTTTTT
clone_size: few; v_call: TRBV11-2; j_call: TRBJ2-5; d_call: TRBD2; cdr3_aa: CASSQSLAGRQETQYF; cdr3_nt: TGTGCCAGCAGCCAAAGCCTAGCGGGGCGCCAAGAGACCCAGTACTTC
clone_size: NA; v_call: TRBV5-1; j_call: TRBJ2-5; d_call: NA; cdr3_aa: CASSPGQTPEGETQYF; cdr3_nt: TGCGCCAGCAGTCCCGGACAAACGCCGGAGGGGGAGACCCAGTACTTC
clone_size: NA; v_call: TRBV5-5; j_call: TRBJ1-1; d_call: TRBD1; cdr3_aa: CASSHFLKGQEAFF; cdr3_nt: TGTGCCAGCAGCCACTTCCTGAAGGGACAGGAAGCTTTCTTT
clone_size: few; v_call: TRBV5-6; j_call: TRBJ2-1; d_call: NA; cdr3_aa: CASRAALRDNEQFF; cdr3_nt: TGTGCCAGCAGAGCCGCGTTACGTGACAATGAGCAGTTCTTC